This T cell receptor beta chain was profiled in a study of post-analysis software for immune sequencing data. Background on the study: Relapsing-remitting, secondary progressive and progressive-relapsing forms of multiple sclerosis all featured among disease courses. Overall study findings and caveats: The authors found that F measure strongly co-clustered same-batch samples. The normalized Chao1 diversity of multiple sclerosis patients was significantly lower than that of controls. TRBV5-6, TRBV5-1 and TRBV20-1 belonged to a set of roughly 5 TRBV segments that were more frequent in patients than controls.

Unique-molecular-identifier-tagged TCR beta cDNA libraries were used. Starting from approximately 1 to 10 million T cells, the study yielded about 500,000 cDNA molecules. One entry per CDR3 protein results from TCRdb running MiXCR on the PCR reads. This sample has roughly 730,000 distinct CDR3 sequences, with 30% found just once. Comment on this clonotype: Antigen specificity is unknown.

Germline CDR1 SGHTA, CDR2 FQGNSA. Trimming removed 5 bases from V and 8 bases from J, with 9 bases in between. The CDR3 extends over 12 amino acids. The specimen was blood. The chain carries TRBV7-2 and TRBJ1-4; TRBD1 might be the D (5 bases). The origin of this receptor is a girl aged 10 to 17 with multiple sclerosis. CDR3 residues: CASSAYREKLFF. The CDR3, as DNA: TGTGCCAGCAGCGCCTACAGGGAAAAACTGTTTTTT.